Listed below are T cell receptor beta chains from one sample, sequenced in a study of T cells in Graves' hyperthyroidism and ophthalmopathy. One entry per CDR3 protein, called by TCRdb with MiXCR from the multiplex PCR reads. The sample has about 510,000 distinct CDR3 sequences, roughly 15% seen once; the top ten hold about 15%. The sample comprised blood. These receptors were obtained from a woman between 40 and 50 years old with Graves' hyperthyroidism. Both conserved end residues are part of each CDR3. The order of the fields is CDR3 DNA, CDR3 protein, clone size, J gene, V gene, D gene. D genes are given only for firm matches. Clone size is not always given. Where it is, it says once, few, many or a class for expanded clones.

TGTGCCAGCAGCGCAAGGACTAGCGGGAGCGCGGATACGCAGTATTTT | CASSARTSGSADTQYF | NA | TRBJ2-3 | TRBV5-4 | TRBD2
TGCGCCAGCAGCCTGGGACTAGCGGGAGGAGAAGAGCAGTACTTC | CASSLGLAGGEEQYF | NA | TRBJ2-7 | TRBV7-8 | TRBD2
TGTGCTAGTGGTTTGTTGAGTTCCTACGAGCAGTACTTC | CASGLLSSYEQYF | NA | TRBJ2-7 | TRBV12-5 | NA
TGTGCCAGCAGCTCTCGGACAGGGATGGAGACCCAGTACTTC | CASSSRTGMETQYF | many | TRBJ2-5 | TRBV28 | TRBD1
TGTGCCTGGATCACCGACAGTCTGCGTCAGAAAGCTTTCTTT | CAWITDSLRQKAFF | many | TRBJ1-1 | TRBV30 | NA
TGTGCCAGCAGCCTACCAGAAGGGCGAGAGCAGTACTTC | CASSLPEGREQYF | few | TRBJ2-7 | TRBV4-2 | NA
TGTGCCAGCAGTTTATCAGGAGTGAGGGACAGGCCGCACGAGCAGTACTTC | CASSLSGVRDRPHEQYF | few | TRBJ2-7 | TRBV27 | TRBD1
TGCAGCGTTGGAGGGTTCACCGGGGAGCTGTTTTTT | CSVGGFTGELFF | NA | TRBJ2-2 | TRBV29-1 | NA
TGTGCCAGCAGTTCACTAAGCGGGAGGGGAGGAAATGAGCAGTTCTTC | CASSSLSGRGGNEQFF | NA | TRBJ2-1 | TRBV28 | TRBD2
TGTGCCGGCAGTGGATCGAACACCGGGGAGCTGTTTTTT | CAGSGSNTGELFF | NA | TRBJ2-2 | TRBV27 | NA
TGCAGCGTTGATTGGCTAGCGGGAGGGGATAATGAGCAGTTCTTC | CSVDWLAGGDNEQFF | NA | TRBJ2-1 | TRBV29-1 | TRBD2
TGTGCCAGCTCTGGACAGGAAAACTATGGCTACACCTTC | CASSGQENYGYTF | NA | TRBJ1-2 | TRBV14 | TRBD1
TGTGCCAGCAGCCAAACCAGTCAGGGGGATCAGCCCCAGCATTTT | CASSQTSQGDQPQHF | many | TRBJ1-5 | TRBV3-1 | TRBD1
TGTGCCAGCAGCTTGGTTACTAGCGGGAGGAGCTCCTACAATGAGCAGTTCTTC | CASSLVTSGRSSYNEQFF | many | TRBJ2-1 | TRBV7-9 | TRBD2
TGCAGCGTTGAAGGCGGAGCTAGCACAGATACGCAGTATTTT | CSVEGGASTDTQYF | many | TRBJ2-3 | TRBV29-1 | NA
TGTGCCAGCAGTTTATATCTCACAGATACGCAGTATTTT | CASSLYLTDTQYF | NA | TRBJ2-3 | TRBV27 | NA
TGTGCCATCAGTGCAGGGATCAGCAATCAGCCCCAGCATTTT | CAISAGISNQPQHF | NA | TRBJ1-5 | TRBV10-3 | NA
TGTGCCAGCAGCCCCCGGGACAGGGGTTTAACCGGGGAGCTGTTTTTT | CASSPRDRGLTGELFF | NA | TRBJ2-2 | TRBV7-9 | TRBD1
TGTGCCTTCCACAGGGTATTGGGCACAGATACGCAGTATTTT | CAFHRVLGTDTQYF | many | TRBJ2-3 | TRBV30 | NA
TGTGCCAGCAGCCAAGATGCTAGGACTAGCGGGGGACCCACAGATACGCAGTATTTT | CASSQDARTSGGPTDTQYF | many | TRBJ2-3 | TRBV3-1 | TRBD2
TGTGCCAGCAGCCTAGATCGGGAAGGGGAGCAGTTCTTC | CASSLDREGEQFF | few | TRBJ2-1 | TRBV7-9 | NA
TGCGCCAGCAGCTCAGACGGACAGGCCCCCACAGATACGCAGTATTTT | CASSSDGQAPTDTQYF | many | TRBJ2-3 | TRBV5-1 | TRBD1
TGTGCCAGCAGTTTTGGTGAGCCCCTCCACTTT | CASSFGEPLHF | NA | TRBJ1-6 | TRBV28 | NA
TGCAGTGCTAGAGAAGCAGGGCGGGATAATTCACCCCTCCACTTT | CSAREAGRDNSPLHF | many | TRBJ1-6 | TRBV20-1 | NA
TGTGCCACTCAAAAACAGGGGGTCCACGAGCAGTACTTC | CATQKQGVHEQYF | many | TRBJ2-7 | TRBV28 | TRBD1
TGCGCCAGCAGCTTGGGACAGGGGATGGGCACAGATACGCAGTATTTT | CASSLGQGMGTDTQYF | few | TRBJ2-3 | TRBV5-1 | TRBD1
TGTGCCAGTAGTAGGTCGACAGATAGCACAGATACGCAGTATTTT | CASSRSTDSTDTQYF | few | TRBJ2-3 | TRBV19 | NA
TGTGCCAGCAGCCAGTACGAACAGGGTTCCGCCGGGGAGCTGTTTTTT | CASSQYEQGSAGELFF | many | TRBJ2-2 | TRBV3-1 | NA
TGTGCCAGCAGCTTGGGCCCTTGGGCAGGGGATATGAACACTGAAGCTTTCTTT | CASSLGPWAGDMNTEAFF | many | TRBJ1-1 | TRBV5-5 | NA
TGTGCCAGCAAAACACGACAGGGAACCGTGGCAGATACGCAGTATTTT | CASKTRQGTVADTQYF | many | TRBJ2-3 | TRBV27 | TRBD1
TGTGCCAGCAGTCCCACCACCGGACATACAACTAATGAAAAACTGTTTTTT | CASSPTTGHTTNEKLFF | many | TRBJ1-4 | TRBV27 | NA
TGTGCTAGTGGTTTGGACAGGGTAGATCGGCCCCAGCATTTT | CASGLDRVDRPQHF | NA | TRBJ1-5 | TRBV12-5 | NA
TGTGCCAGCAGTTCCCCGGGGCGGAACTTGTACGAGCAGTACTTC | CASSSPGRNLYEQYF | few | TRBJ2-7 | TRBV6-2/TRBV6-3 | NA
TGTGCCAGCAGTGAAGCGGACAACGGGGTGAACACTGAAGCTTTCTTT | CASSEADNGVNTEAFF | few | TRBJ1-1 | TRBV2 | NA
TGTGCCGCCGGCGCCGGGGGAGGGGATACGCAGTATTTT | CAAGAGGGDTQYF | NA | TRBJ2-3 | TRBV12-3/TRBV12-4 | TRBD2
TGTGCCAGCTCACCAGACGGGACTGAAGCTTTCTTT | CASSPDGTEAFF | few | TRBJ1-1 | TRBV18 | NA
TGTGCCAGCAGCCGGACAGGGACGAACACTGAAGCTTTCTTT | CASSRTGTNTEAFF | NA | TRBJ1-1 | TRBV7-9 | TRBD1
TGTGCCAGCAGTGGTGACAAATCATTGGAAGGGTACTTC | CASSGDKSLEGYF | many | TRBJ2-5 | TRBV2 | NA
TGCGCCAGCAGCTCACTAGCGGGAAGCGAGCAGTACTTC | CASSSLAGSEQYF | many | TRBJ2-7 | TRBV5-1 | TRBD2
TGTGCCAGCAGTGAGGGACCGTACCGTATTGGCAATCAGCCCCAGCATTTT | CASSEGPYRIGNQPQHF | NA | TRBJ1-5 | TRBV6-1 | NA
TGCAGTGCCCCTAGTCAGGGAGGTAATAGGCGCACCATATATTTT | CSAPSQGGNRRTIYF | many | TRBJ1-3 | TRBV20-1 | NA
TGTGCCAGCAGTTTGTTGGGTCAGGGCCAGGGTCCCCAGTACTTC | CASSLLGQGQGPQYF | NA | TRBJ2-5 | TRBV27 | NA